This passage covers 5 T cell receptor beta chains from one sample sequenced in a study of T cell repertoires in cytomegalovirus infection. The antigens these receptors bind are not known. TCRdb used MiXCR to reprocess the reads, holding one entry per CDR3 protein. The sample holds approximately 910,000 distinct CDR3 sequences, approximately 31% seen once. Sequences were derived from cultured CD8+ T cells from PBMCs, sampled from culture after CMV antigen stimulation. These receptors came from a human donor in good health (CMV status not recorded). Some clones in this sample may be carry-over from other donors' samples.

This sequence joins TRBV7-6 and TRBJ2-2; TRBD2 aligns across 8 bases. The CDR3 is 15 residues long. Germline CDR1 reads SGHVS; CDR2 reads FNYEAQ. The J segment lost 4 bases and the V segment lost 5 bases, leaving 6 bases of the junction unmatched. DNA for the CDR3: TGTGCCAGCAGCACACGGGGGGGCAGCACCGGGGAGCTGTTTTTT. Translation gives CASSTRGGSTGELFF.

The chain employs TRBV19 and TRBJ2-6; D uncertain. V lost 2 bases and J lost 0, with 5 bases in between. This CDR3 is 15 amino acids long. Germline CDR1 is LNHDA and CDR2 is SQIVND (reference sequence). The CDR3 nucleotides are TGTGCCAGTAGTATACAGCACTCTGGGGCCAACGTCCTGACTTTC. It encodes CASSIQHSGANVLTF.

A remark on this clonotype: The missing conserved phenylalanine or tryptophan at the end of this CDR3 makes a read error likely. The DNA is omitted, as the CDR3 cannot be located on it reliably, and the CDR3 follows TCRdb's listing. The genes are TRBV5-8 and TRBJ1-4; the D call TRBD1 from the table was never checked on the DNA. Per the germline V gene, CDR1 is SGHTS and CDR2 is YDEGEE. Including both end residues, the CDR3 is 12 amino acids long. The CDR3 region is CASIFDRGPTPI.

The genes are TRBV4-3 and TRBJ2-5, with TRBD1 matching over 7 bases. Germline V gives CDR1 LGHNA, CDR2 YSLEER. The CDR3 has 17 amino acids. After removal of 4 bases from V and 2 bases from J, the junction contained 13 bases not matched to a gene. The CDR3 DNA reads as TGCGCCAGCAGCCCCATGGGATCGACAGGGCCACAAGAGACCCAGTACTTC. It yields the protein CASSPMGSTGPQETQYF.

This clonotype was counted between two and nine times. This rearrangement joins TRBV6-6 to TRBJ2-7; 8 bases are a match to TRBD1. The CDR3 extends over 16 amino acids. V dropped 5 bases and J dropped 3; count of bases not matched to a gene: 12. Germline V gene lookup returns CDR1 MNHNY and CDR2 SVGAGI (reference sequence). The CDR3 nucleotides are TGTGCCAGCAGTCGCTACTGGACAGGGCCTTACTACGAGCAGTACTTC. Translation: CASSRYWTGPYYEQYF.